Each of the 2 T cell receptor beta chains below was sequenced from the same sample in a study of cytomegalovirus exposure and HLA in healthy donors. Amplification used 60 Vbeta primers and 13 Jbeta primers. Sequencing used immunoSEQ multiplex PCR; TCRdb keeps in-frame clones, though not all of them. The data hold some 180,000 clones, with 70% to 75% observed a single time. Material: PBMCs. The receptor set was obtained from a male donor in good health and CMV-seronegative.

V usage is TRBV6-1 and J usage is TRBJ1-5; maybe TRBD1 (5 bases). V was shortened by 4 bases and J by 2 bases, with 9 bases between the two germline ends. Germline lookup yields CDR1 MNHNS and CDR2 SASEGT. This CDR3 is 14 amino acids long. In DNA form, the CDR3 reads TGTGCCAGCAGTGTCTCGGGGGGCAATCAGCCCCAGCATTTT. This gives the protein CASSVSGGNQPQHF.

The chain carries TRBV10-2 and TRBJ1-1; D possibly corresponds to TRBD1 (5 bases). V lost 6 bases and J lost 5, with 13 bases in between. The CDR3 consists of 13 residues. The germline V gene has CDR1 WSHSY and CDR2 SAAADI. CDR3 loop: CASSRGSRTEAFF. In DNA form, the CDR3 reads TGCGCCAGCAGCCGGGGGTCGCGGACTGAAGCTTTCTTT.